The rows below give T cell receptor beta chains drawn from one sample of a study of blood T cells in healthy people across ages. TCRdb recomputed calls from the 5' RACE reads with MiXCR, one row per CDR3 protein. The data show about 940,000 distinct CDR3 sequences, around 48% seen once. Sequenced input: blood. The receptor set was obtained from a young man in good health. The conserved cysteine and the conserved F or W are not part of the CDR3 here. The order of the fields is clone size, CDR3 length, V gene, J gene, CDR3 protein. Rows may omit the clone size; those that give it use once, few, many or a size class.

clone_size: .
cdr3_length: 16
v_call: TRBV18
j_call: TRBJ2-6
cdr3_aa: ASSQPGHDSSGANVLT

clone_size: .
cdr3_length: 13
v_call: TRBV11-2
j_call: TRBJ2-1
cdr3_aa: ASSLGAATYNEQF

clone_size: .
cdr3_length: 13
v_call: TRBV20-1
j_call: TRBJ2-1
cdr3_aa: SAPMGPGLVHEQF

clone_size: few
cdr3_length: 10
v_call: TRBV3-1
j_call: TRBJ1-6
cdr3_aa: AGTGDPSPLH

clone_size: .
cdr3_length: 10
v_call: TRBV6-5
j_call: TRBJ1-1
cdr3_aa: ASSWGDREAF

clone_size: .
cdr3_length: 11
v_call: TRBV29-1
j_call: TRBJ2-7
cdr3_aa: SVVPSGTYEQY

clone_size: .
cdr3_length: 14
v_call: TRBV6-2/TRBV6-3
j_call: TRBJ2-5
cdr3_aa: ASSYLLSVGQETQY

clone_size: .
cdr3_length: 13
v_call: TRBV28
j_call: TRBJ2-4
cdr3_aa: ASSSQKLAKNIQY

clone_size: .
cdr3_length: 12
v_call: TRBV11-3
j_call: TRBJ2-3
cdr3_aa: ASSIQGETDTQY

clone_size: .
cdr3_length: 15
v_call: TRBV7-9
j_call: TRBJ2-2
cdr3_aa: ASSLPLGTGGTGELF

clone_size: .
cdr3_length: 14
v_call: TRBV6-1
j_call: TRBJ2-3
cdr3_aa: ASKSIGSRWTDTQY

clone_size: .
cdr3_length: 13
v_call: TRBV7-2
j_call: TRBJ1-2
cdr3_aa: ASSLAGTAYYGYT

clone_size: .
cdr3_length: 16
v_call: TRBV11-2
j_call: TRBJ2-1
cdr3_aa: ASSSTRLAGVPGNEQF

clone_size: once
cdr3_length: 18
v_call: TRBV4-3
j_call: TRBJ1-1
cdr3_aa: ASSQAYGQGARRRDTEAF

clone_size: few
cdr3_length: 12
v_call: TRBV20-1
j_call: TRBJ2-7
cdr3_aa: SASGTGFTYEQY

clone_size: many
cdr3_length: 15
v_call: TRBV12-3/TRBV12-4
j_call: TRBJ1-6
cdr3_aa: ASITGQGAFGASPLH

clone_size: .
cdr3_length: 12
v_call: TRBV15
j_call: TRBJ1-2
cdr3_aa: ATSRRQGRGGYT

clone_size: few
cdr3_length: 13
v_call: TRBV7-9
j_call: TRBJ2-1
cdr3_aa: ASSLPGGPYNEQF

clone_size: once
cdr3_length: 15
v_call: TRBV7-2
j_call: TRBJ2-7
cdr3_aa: ASSLVFRGLPSYEQY

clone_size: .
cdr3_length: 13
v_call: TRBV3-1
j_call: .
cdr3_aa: ASSQPGAGGNEQY

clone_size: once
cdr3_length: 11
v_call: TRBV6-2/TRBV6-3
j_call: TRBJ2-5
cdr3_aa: ASSYEVEETQY

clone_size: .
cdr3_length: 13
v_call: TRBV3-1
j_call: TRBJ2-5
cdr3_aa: ASSQDLVVQETQY

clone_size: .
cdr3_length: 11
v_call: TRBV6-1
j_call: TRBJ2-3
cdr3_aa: ASGDSCTDTQY

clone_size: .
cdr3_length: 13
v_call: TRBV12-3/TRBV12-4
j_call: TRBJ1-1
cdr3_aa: AGSFSSGTGTEAF

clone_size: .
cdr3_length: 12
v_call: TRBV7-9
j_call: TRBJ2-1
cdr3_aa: ASSRLGLVNEQF

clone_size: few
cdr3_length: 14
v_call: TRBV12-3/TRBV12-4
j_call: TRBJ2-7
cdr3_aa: ASSLWAGQGVYEQY

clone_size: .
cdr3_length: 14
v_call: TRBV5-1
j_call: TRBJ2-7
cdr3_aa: ASSLSLGSGGYEQY

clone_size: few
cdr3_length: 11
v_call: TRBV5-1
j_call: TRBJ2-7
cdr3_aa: ASSFTTGNEQY

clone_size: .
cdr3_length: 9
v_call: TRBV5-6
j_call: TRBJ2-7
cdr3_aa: ASSTAREQY

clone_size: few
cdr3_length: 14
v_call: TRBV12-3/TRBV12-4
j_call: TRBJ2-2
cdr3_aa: ASNIDRGFDTGELF

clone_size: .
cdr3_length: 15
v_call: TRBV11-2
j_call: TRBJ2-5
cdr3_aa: ASSLATGVAGQETQY

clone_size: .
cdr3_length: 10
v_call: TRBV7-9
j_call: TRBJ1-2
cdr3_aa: ASSLATDSDT

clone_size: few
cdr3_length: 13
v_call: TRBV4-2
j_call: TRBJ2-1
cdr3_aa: ASSQDSVSYNEQF

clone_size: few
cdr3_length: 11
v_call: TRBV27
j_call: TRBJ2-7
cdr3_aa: ASSVGSTYEQY

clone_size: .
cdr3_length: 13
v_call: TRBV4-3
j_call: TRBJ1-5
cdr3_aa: ASSQSGLFNQPQH

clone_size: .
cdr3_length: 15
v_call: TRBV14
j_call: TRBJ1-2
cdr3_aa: ASSAPGRGRYLDGYT

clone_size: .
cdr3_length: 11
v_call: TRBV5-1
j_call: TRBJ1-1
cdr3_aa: ASSLDSGDEAF

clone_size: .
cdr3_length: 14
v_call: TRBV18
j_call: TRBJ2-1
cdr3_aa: ASSPPTGTSNNEQF

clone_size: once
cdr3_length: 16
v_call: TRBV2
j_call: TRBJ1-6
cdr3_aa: ASNLERDGGKNNSPLH

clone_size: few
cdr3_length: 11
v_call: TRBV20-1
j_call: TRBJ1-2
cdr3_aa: SAPYEPGYGYT

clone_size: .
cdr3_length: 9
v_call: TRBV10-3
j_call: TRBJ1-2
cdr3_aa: AISDRDGYT

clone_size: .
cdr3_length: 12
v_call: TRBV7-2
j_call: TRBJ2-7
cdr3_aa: ASSLQGALDEQY

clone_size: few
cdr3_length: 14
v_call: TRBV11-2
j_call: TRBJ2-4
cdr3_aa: ASSLRGLAGGNIQY

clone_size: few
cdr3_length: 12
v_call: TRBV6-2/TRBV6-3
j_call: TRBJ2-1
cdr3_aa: ASSTVRLYNEQF

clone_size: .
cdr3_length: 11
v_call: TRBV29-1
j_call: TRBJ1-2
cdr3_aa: SVQKPEGPGHT

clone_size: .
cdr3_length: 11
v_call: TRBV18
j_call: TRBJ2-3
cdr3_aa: ASAPAAQDTQY

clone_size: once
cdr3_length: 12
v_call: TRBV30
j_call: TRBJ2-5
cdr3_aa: AWSRDSYQETQY

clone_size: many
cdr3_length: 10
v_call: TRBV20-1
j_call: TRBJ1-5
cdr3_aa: SARQDYRPQH

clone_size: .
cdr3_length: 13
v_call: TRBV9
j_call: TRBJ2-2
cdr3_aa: ASSVMPQFEGELF

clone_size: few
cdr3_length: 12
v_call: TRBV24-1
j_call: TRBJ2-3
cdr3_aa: ATKEGASTDTQY

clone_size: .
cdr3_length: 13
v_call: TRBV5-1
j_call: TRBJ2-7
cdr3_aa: ASSLDSGPTYEQY

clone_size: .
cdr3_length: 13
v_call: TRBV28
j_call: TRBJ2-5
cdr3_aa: ASSSAGQRKETQY

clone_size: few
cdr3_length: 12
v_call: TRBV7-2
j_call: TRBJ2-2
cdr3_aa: ASSLRLNTGELF

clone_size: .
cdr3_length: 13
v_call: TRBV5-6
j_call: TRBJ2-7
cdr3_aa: ASSLQGRSSYEQY

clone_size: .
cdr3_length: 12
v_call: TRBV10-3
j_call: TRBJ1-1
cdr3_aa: AITAGEQDTEAF

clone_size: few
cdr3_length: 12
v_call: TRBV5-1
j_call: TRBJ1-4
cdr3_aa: ASSLAREGEKLF

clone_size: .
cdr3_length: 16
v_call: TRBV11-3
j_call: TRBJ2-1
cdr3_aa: ASSLGDLAGVSYNEQF